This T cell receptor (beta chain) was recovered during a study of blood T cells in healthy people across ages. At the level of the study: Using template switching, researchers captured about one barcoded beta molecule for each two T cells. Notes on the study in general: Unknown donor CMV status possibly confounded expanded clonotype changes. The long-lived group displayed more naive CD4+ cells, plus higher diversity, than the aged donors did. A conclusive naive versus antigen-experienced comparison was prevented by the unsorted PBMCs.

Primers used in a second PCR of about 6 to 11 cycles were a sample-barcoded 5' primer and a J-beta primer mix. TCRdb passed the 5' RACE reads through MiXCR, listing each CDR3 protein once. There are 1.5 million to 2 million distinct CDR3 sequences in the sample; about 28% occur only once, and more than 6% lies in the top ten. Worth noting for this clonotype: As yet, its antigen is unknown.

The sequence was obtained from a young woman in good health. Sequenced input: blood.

CDR3 region: CASSYPKQFF. CDR3 DNA: TGTGCCAGCAGTTACCCGAAGCAGTTCTTC. The chain carries TRBV6-5 and TRBJ2-1; D not resolved. CDR1 and CDR2 from the germline V gene are MNHEY and SVGAGI. With 2 bases removed from V and 11 bases from J, the gap between germline ends came to 4 bases. This CDR3 comprises 10 residues.